This T cell receptor beta chain was recorded in a study of T cell repertoires in cytomegalovirus infection. Across the whole study: Both a matching HLA type and CMV infection were indicated by public TCR beta signatures.

The length of the CDR3 is 15 residues. Germline CDR1 LGHNT, CDR2 FRNRAP. Germline trimming cut 1 base from V and 7 bases from J; bases unmatched to any gene: 9. TCRdb ran MiXCR on the reads and lists one entry per CDR3 protein. Here the sample spans more than 500,000 distinct CDR3 sequences, 15% to 20% being singletons. Findings and limits, study-wide: CMV-specific TCR beta clonotypes restricted by HLA-C dominated the ex vivo response.

There are many counts of this clonotype. The target antigen is unknown. The sequence derives from a human donor in good health (CMV status not recorded). Some clones in this sample may be carry-over from other donors' samples. The material sequenced was CD8+ T cells from PBMCs. The rearrangement joins TRBV12-5 to TRBJ1-2, with 7 bases aligning to TRBD1. CDR3 DNA: TGTGCTAGTGGTTTGGCTACAGGGGAGGGAGGTGGCTACACCTTC. It yields the protein CASGLATGEGGGYTF.